The T cell receptor (beta chain) under discussion was sequenced for a study of blood T cell repertoires in COVID-19. Study context: Acute and convalescent COVID-19 samples came from the United States, Italy and Spain. T cells, B-cell-depleted T cells, or PBMCs provided the cDNA or gDNA that served as material.

Per the original methods: Nucleated cell number was recorded as an estimate derived from reference gene primer amplification. Produced via immunoSEQ multiplex PCR; TCRdb's table is partial and in-frame only. For V, J and clone size, that table is used; D and trimming come from the DNA. The repertoire holds over 70,000 clones, 90% seen once, with 6.7% in the top ten. The CDR3 covers 15 residues. Between the trimmed V and J ends, which lost 2 bases and 0 bases, there was a span of 11 bases. Looked up from germline, CDR1 is MDHEN and CDR2 is SYDVKM. Seattle-derived patients entered the study during active infection and were followed longitudinally.

Input material: peripheral blood. The receptor was isolated from a man between 18 and 29 years old with COVID-19, enrolled during active disease. V gene TRBV28 combines with J gene TRBJ2-7; a possible D gene is TRBD1 (5 bases). CDR3 protein: CASSLTGRGSYEQYF. The CDR3 DNA is TGTGCCAGCAGTTTAACAGGAAGGGGCTCCTACGAGCAGTACTTC.